This TCR beta chain derives from a study of Ad26.COV2.S vaccination and SARS-CoV-2 variants. The overall study: Into the muscle, Ad26.COV2.S was dosed once or twice, 56 days apart.

This table comes from immunoSEQ multiplex PCR, and its TCRdb copy is limited to in-frame clones, with some not included. The sample has 400,000 to 450,000 clones; over 75% are singletons. Treatment reported: roughly 18 received Ad26.COV2.S at low or high dose, single or two shots; 5 received placebo; per-sample allocation not given. Specimens were obtained on day 63 following the first vaccine or placebo injection. This CDR3 has 16 residues. Germline V gene data show CDR1 as SGHDT and CDR2 as YYEEEE. Trimming removed 7 bases at V and 2 bases at J, with 21 bases between. The genes are TRBV5-6 and TRBJ2-5; D may be TRBD2 (6 bases). The sequence came from a person aged 18 to 59 who received the Ad26.COV2.S COVID-19 vaccine or a placebo. The specimen was peripheral blood, collected in a trial of Ad26.COV2.S vaccine versus placebo. As DNA, the CDR3 is TGTGCCAGCGGCGGGGTCAGCGGACGGGGGCAAGAGACCCAGTACTTC. Its protein is CASGGVSGRGQETQYF.